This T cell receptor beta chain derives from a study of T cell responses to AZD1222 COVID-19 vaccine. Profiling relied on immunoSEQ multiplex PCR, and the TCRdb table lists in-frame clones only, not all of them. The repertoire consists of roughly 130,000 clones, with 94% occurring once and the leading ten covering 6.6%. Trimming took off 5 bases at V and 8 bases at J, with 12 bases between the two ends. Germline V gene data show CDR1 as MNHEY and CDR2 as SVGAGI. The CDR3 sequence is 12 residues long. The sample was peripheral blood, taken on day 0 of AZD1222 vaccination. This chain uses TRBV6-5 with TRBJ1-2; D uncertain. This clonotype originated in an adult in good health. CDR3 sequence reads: CASSTRLGGYTF. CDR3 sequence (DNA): TGTGCCAGCAGTACCCGCCTGGGGGGCTACACCTTC.